This TCR beta chain was profiled in a study of T cell responses to AZD1222 COVID-19 vaccine. On this clone itself: Its antigen is unknown.

Points from the study as a whole: The repertoires were collected only after the peak T cell response. Spike-specific TCR depth and breadth grew after two AZD1222 doses.

Sequenced by immunoSEQ multiplex PCR; TCRdb stores in-frame clones only, minus some. The sample gives some 60,000 clones, 70% to 80% of which show up once; around 3.5% is in the top ten. The origin of this receptor is an adult who received the AZD1222 COVID-19 vaccine. Specimen: peripheral blood, collected 28 days after the second AZD1222 dose.

CDR3 sequence: CSVAVYSETQYF. The CDR3 DNA is TGCAGCGTTGCGGTTTATTCGGAGACCCAGTACTTC. The rearrangement links TRBV29-1 to TRBJ2-5; D call uncertain. Per germline, CDR1 SQVTM and CDR2 ANQGSEA. Trimming took 4 bases from V and 5 from J, leaving 11 bases between them. The CDR3 is made up of 12 amino acids.